The clone carrying this TCR beta chain appeared a few times. The antigen is unknown. The data belong to a study of blood T cells in healthy people across ages. Study outcomes and limitations: In older individuals, TCR beta diversity per million T cells was lower, falling roughly linearly with age. More naive CD4+ cells and higher diversity were found in long-lived than in aged donors.

Then a second PCR, running about 7 to 11 cycles, was carried out with a sample-barcoded 5' primer and a J-beta primer mix. Each TCR beta cDNA got a 12-nucleotide random molecular identifier. MiXCR, applied by TCRdb to the 5' RACE reads, yields one record per CDR3 protein. The sample lists under 1 million distinct CDR3 sequences, around 42% occurring once. The CDR3 extends over 13 amino acids. CDR1 and CDR2 (germline): SGHTA, FQGTGA. V lost 2 bases and J lost 5, with 9 bases in between. J is TRBJ2-5 and V is TRBV7-3; no definite D call. The TCR was taken from a man in his 60s in good health. What was sequenced was blood. The CDR3 DNA follows: TGTGCCAGCAGCTTAGACCCCCTGGAGACCCAGTACTTC. Encoded protein: CASSLDPLETQYF.